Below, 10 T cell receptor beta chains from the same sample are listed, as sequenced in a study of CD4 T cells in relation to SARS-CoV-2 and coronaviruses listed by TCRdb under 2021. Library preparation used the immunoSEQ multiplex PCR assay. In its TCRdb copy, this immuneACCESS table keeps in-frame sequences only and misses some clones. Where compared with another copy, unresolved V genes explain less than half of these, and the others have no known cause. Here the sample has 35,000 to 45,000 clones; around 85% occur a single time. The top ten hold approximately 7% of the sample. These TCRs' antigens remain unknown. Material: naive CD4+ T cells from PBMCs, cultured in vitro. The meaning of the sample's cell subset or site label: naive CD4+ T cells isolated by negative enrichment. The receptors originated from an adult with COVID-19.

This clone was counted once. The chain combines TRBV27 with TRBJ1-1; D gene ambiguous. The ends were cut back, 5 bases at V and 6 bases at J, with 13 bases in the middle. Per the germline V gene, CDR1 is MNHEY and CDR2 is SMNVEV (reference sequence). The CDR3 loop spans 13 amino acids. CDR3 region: CASSAPQVPEAFF. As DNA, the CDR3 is TGTGCCAGCAGTGCCCCTCAGGTTCCTGAAGCTTTCTTT.

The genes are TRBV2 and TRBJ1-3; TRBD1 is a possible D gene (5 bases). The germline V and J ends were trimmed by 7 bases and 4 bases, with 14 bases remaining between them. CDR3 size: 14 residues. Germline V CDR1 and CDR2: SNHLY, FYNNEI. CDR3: CASMSGRVGNTIYF. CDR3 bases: TGTGCCAGCATGTCGGGACGGGTAGGAAACACCATATATTTT. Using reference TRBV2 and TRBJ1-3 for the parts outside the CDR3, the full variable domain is EPEVTQTPSHQVTQMGQEVILRCVPISNHLYFYWYRQILGQKVEFLVSFYNNEISEKSEIFDDQFSVERPDGSNFTLKIRSTKLEDSAMYFCASMSGRVGNTIYFGEGSWLTVV.

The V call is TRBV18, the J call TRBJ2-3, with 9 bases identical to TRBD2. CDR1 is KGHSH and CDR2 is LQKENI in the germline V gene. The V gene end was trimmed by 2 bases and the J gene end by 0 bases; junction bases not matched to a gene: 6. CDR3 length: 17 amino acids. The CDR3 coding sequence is TGTGCCAGCTCACCAGTCCTAGCGGGATTCAGCACAGATACGCAGTATTTT. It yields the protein CASSPVLAGFSTDTQYF.

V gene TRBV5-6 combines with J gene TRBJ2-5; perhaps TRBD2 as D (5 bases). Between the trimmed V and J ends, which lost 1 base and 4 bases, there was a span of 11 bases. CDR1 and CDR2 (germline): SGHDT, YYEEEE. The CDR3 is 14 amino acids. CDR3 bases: TGTGCCAGCAGCTTGCTGGGTGCGGGAGAGACCCAGTACTTC. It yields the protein CASSLLGAGETQYF.

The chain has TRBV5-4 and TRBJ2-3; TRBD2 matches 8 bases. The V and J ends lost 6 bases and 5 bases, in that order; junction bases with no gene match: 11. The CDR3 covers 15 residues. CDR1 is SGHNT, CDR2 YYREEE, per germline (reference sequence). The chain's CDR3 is CASTRDGRAGDTQYF. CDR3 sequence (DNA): TGTGCCAGCACCCGGGACGGGAGGGCCGGAGATACGCAGTATTTT.

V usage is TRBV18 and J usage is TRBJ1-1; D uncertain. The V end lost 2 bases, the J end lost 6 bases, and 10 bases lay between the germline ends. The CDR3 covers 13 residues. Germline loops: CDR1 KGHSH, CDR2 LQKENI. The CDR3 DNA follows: TGTGCCAGCTCACCAACCGTAGAGGCTGAAGCTTTCTTT. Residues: CASSPTVEAEAFF.

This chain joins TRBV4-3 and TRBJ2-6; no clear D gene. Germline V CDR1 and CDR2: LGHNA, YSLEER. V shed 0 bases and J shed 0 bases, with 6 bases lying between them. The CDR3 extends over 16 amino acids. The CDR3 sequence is CASSQDRGSGANVLTF. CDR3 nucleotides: TGCGCCAGCAGCCAAGATCGAGGCTCTGGGGCCAACGTCCTGACTTTC.

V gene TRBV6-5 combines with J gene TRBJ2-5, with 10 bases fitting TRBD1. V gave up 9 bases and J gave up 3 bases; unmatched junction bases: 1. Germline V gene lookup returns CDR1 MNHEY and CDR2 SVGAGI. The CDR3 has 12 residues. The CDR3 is CARGQGKETQYF. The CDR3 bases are TGTGCCAGGGGACAGGGGAAAGAGACCCAGTACTTC.

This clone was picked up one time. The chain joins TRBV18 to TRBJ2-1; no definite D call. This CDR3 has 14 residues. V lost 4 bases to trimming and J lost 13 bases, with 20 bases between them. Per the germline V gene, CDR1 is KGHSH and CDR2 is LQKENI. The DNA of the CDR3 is TGTGCCAGCTCACTTTTCGAACTCGACGGTCTTCAGTTCTTC. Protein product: CASSLFELDGLQFF.

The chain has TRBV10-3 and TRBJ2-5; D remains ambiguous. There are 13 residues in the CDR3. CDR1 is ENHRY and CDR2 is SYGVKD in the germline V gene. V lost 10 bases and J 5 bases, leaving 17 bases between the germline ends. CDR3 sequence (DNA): TGTGCCAGCAGAGGACCACGTCACGAGACCCAGTACTTC. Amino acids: CASRGPRHETQYF.